This TCR beta chain was obtained from a study of T cell responses to AZD1222 COVID-19 vaccine. Turning to the study itself: Analyses pooled second doses at about 4 or about 12 weeks.

About this clone: Antigen: not known.

Using immunoSEQ multiplex PCR, the repertoire was profiled, and TCRdb retains in-frame clones only, with some absent. Among 95,000 to 130,000 clones listed, approximately 86% were seen once. Whole-study results and caveats: White British people made up most donors, females outnumbered males, and clonal diversity was possibly underestimated. CD4 TCRs covered the whole spike, strongest at regions 160-218 and 743-854.

This receptor was obtained from an adult in good health. Sequencing used peripheral blood, obtained on day 0 of AZD1222 vaccination.

In DNA, the CDR3 is TGTGCCAGCAGCTTATTTGGGGGCGGGGGCCTGTCCTATGGCTACACCTTC. Translation gives CASSLFGGGGLSYGYTF. The chain joins TRBV7-8 to TRBJ1-2; perhaps TRBD1 as D (6 bases). V lost 2 bases and J 4 bases, leaving 20 bases between the germline ends. The CDR3 covers 17 residues. Germline V CDR1 and CDR2: SGHVS, FQNEAQ. The variable domain in full, completed from reference TRBV7-8 and TRBJ1-2, reads GAGVSQSPRYKVAKRGQDVALRCDPISGHVSLFWYQQALGQGPEFLTYFQNEAQLDKSGLPSDRFFAERPEGSVSTLKIQRTQQEDSAVYLCASSLFGGGGLSYGYTFGSGTRLTVV.